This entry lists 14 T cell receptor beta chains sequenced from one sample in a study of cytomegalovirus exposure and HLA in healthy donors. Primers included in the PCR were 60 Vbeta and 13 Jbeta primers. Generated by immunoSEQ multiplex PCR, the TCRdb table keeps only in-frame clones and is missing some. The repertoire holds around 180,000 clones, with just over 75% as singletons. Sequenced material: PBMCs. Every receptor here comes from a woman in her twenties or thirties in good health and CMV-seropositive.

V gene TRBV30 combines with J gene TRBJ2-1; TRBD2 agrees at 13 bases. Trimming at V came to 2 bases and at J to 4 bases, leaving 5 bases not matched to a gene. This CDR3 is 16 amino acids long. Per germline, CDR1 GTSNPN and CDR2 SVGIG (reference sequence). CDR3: CAWSLGLAGAYNEQFF. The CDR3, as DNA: TGTGCCTGGAGTCTAGGACTAGCGGGAGCATACAATGAGCAGTTCTTC.

CDR3 residues: CATSRGGLASNTGELFF. In nucleotides, the CDR3 is TGTGCCACCAGCAGAGGGGGGCTAGCTTCAAACACCGGGGAGCTGTTTTTT. The rearrangement links TRBV15 to TRBJ2-2; a weak D match, TRBD1 (6 bases). Trimming pared 1 base from V and 2 bases from J, leaving 14 bases between. Germline CDR1 reads LNHNV; CDR2 reads YYDKDF (reference sequence). CDR3 length equals 17 residues.

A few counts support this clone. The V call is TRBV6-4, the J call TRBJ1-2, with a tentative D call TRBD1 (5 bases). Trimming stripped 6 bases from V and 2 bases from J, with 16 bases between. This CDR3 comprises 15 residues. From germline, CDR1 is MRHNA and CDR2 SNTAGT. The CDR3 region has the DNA TGTGCCAGCAGACCGTCTGGGGGGTACAACTATGGCTACACCTTC. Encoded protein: CASRPSGGYNYGYTF.

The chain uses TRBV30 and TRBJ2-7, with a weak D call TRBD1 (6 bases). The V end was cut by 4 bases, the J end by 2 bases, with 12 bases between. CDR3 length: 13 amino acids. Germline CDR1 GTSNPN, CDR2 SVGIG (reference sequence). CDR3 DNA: TGTGCCTGGAAGGGGGTAGTGACCTACGAGCAGTACTTC. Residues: CAWKGVVTYEQYF.

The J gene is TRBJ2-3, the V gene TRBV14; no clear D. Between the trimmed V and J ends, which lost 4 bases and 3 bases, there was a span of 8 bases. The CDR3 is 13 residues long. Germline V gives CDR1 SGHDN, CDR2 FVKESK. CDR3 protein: CASSPLSTDTQYF. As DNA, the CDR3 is TGTGCCAGCAGCCCCCTATCGACAGATACGCAGTATTTT.

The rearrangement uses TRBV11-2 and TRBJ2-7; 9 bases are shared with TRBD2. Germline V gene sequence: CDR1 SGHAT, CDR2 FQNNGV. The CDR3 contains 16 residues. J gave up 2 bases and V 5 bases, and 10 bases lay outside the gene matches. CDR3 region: CASSPLSGRGPYEQYF. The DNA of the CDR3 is TGTGCCAGCAGCCCACTTAGCGGGAGAGGGCCCTACGAGCAGTACTTC.

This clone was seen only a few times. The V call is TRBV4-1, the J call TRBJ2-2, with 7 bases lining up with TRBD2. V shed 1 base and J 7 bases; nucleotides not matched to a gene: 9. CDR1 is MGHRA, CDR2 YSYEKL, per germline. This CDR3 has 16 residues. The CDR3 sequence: CASSQAGGPKSGELFF. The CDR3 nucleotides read TGCGCCAGCAGCCAAGCGGGGGGTCCTAAGAGCGGGGAGCTGTTTTTT.

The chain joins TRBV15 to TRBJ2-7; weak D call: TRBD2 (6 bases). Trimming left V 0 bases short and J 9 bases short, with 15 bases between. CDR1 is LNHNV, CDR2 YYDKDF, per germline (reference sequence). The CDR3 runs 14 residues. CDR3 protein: CATSRDKAAGGQYF. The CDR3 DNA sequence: TGTGCCACCAGCAGAGATAAAGCGGCCGGGGGGCAGTACTTC. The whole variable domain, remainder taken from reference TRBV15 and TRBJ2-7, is DAMVIQNPRYQVTQFGKPVTLSCSQTLNHNVMYWYQQKSSQAPKLLFHYYDKDFNNEADTPDNFQSRRPNTSFCFLDIRSPGLGDTAMYLCATSRDKAAGGQYFGPGTRLTVT.

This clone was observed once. The CDR3 is CASSLRRETTYEQYF. CDR3 DNA: TGTGCCAGCAGCTTACGGCGGGAGACTACCTACGAGCAGTACTTC. The chain combines TRBV7-2 with TRBJ2-7; 7 bases fit TRBD2. The germline CDR1 and CDR2 sequences are SGHTA and FQGNSA. The CDR3 extends over 15 amino acids. Trimming at V came to 2 bases and at J to 2 bases, leaving 6 bases not matched to a gene.

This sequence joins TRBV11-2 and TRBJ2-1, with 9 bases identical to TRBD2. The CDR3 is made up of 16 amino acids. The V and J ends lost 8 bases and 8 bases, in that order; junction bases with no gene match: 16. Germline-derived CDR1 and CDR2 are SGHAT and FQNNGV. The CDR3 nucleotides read TGTGCCAGCGGAAGGTTAGCGGGAGTATCGCCCTATGAGCAGTTCTTC. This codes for CASGRLAGVSPYEQFF.

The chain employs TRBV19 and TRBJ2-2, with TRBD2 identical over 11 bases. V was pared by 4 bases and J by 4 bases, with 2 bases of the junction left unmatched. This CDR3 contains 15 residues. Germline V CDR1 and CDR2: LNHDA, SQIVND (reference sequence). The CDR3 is CASSSSGRATGELFF. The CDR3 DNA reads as TGTGCCAGTAGTAGTAGCGGGAGGGCCACCGGGGAGCTGTTTTTT.

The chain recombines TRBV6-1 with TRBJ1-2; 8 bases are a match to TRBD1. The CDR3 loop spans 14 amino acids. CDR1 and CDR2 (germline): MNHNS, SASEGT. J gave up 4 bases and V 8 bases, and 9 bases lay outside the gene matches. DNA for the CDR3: TGTGCCAGCGCCGAAGACAGGGGTTCCTATGGCTACACCTTC. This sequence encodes CASAEDRGSYGYTF.

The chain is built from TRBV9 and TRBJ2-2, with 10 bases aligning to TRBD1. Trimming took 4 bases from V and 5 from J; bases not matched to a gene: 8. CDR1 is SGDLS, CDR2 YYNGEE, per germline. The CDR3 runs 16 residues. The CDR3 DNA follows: TGTGCCAGCAGCAGCACCGGGACAGGGGCAACCGGGGAGCTGTTTTTT. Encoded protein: CASSSTGTGATGELFF. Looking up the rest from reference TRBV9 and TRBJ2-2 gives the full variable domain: DSGVTQTPKHLITATGQRVTLRCSPRSGDLSVYWYQQSLDQGLQFLIQYYNGEERAKGNILERFSAQQFPDLHSELNLSSLELGDSALYFCASSSTGTGATGELFFGEGSRLTVL.

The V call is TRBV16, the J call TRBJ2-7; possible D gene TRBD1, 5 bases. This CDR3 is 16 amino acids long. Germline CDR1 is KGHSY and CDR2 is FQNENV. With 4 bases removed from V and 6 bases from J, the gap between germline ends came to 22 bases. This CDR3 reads CASSPFKDTDSGEQYF. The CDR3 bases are TGTGCCAGCAGCCCGTTCAAGGACACCGATTCAGGCGAGCAGTACTTC. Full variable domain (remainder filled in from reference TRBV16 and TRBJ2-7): GEEVAQTPKHLVRGEGQKAKLYCAPIKGHSYVFWYQQVLKNEFKFLISFQNENVFDETGMPKERFSAKCLPNSPCSLEIQATKLEDSAVYFCASSPFKDTDSGEQYFGPGTRLTVT.